This TCR beta chain was identified during a study of blood T cells in healthy people across ages. Overall study findings and caveats: The study could not conclusively compare naive and antigen-experienced cells, given its unsorted PBMCs. TCR beta diversity correlated strongly with naive T cell percentage.

The CDR3 consists of 14 residues. The junction had 7 bases not matched to a gene; V was cut back by 8 bases and J by 5 bases. CDR1 SNHLY and CDR2 FYNNEI come from the germline V gene. As for this clonotype: Its matching antigen is unknown.

For every donor, a draw yielded ten milliliters of peripheral blood. Isolation yielded PBMCs, at least 7 million per sample, in every case. A second 7 to 11 cycle PCR used barcoded and J-beta primers. TCRdb re-analysed the 5' RACE reads in MiXCR, keeping a single row per CDR3 protein. The data contain about 830,000 distinct CDR3 sequences, around 68% of them singletons. The sequenced sample consisted of blood. J is TRBJ2-3 and V is TRBV2, with 10 bases lining up with TRBD1. This clonotype was sampled from a man aged 25-45 years in good health. In DNA form, the CDR3 reads TGTGCCAGCCCCGGGACAGGGGTCGTAGATACGCAGTATTTT. As protein: CASPGTGVVDTQYF.